This TCR beta chain was profiled in a study of cytomegalovirus exposure and HLA in healthy donors. PCR employed 60 Vbeta and 13 Jbeta primers. Only in-frame clones appear in the TCRdb table, and some are missing; sequencing was by immunoSEQ multiplex PCR. This sample has roughly 200,000 clones; over 60% occur once, and the top ten carry 2.1%. As concerns this clone: The antigen is not known.

Those who donated were healthy bone marrow donors. Notes on the study in general: Within an earlier analysis, most TCR beta V segments proved productive either about 90% or about 30% of the time.

Germline V CDR1 and CDR2: SQVTM, ANQGSEA. The CDR3 runs 11 residues. V lost 5 bases, J lost 4 bases, and 8 bases lay in between. The sample consisted of PBMCs. The chain couples TRBV29-1 to TRBJ1-2; D is undetermined. This TCR came from a woman in her 30s in good health and CMV-seropositive. The CDR3 DNA reads TGCAGCGTTAGAACTATCTATGGCTACACCTTC. Its protein product is CSVRTIYGYTF.